The T cell receptor (beta chain) described here comes from a study of human T cells and chemical hapten exposure. The CDR3 sequence is 16 residues long. Trimming pared 5 bases from V and 5 bases from J, leaving 18 bases between. The germline CDR1 and CDR2 sequences are MDHEN and SYDVKM. Time point given: patch test 1, 2 weeks after DPC sensitization. Treatment given: therapeutic diphenylcyclopropenone sensitization with weekly scalp DPC. TCRdb itself ran the RACE reads through MiXCR, one entry per CDR3 protein. Among approximately 350,000 distinct CDR3 sequences listed, approximately 6.3% were seen once.

This clonotype was sampled from a woman younger than 35 with alopecia areata. Some clones in this sample may be carry-over from other donors' samples. This sequence joins TRBV28 and TRBJ1-4, with a tentative D call TRBD1 (6 bases). Specimen: whole blood, collected in connection with sensitization to the hapten diphenylcyclopropenone (DPC). CDR3 sequence (DNA): TGTGCCAGCAGTCCTATCAGCACACAGGGAAATGAAAAACTGTTTTTT. This translates into CASSPISTQGNEKLFF.